This T cell receptor (beta chain) comes out of a study of blood T cell repertoires in COVID-19. This clone was counted once. The CDR3 covers 15 residues. V lost 2 bases and J lost 0, with 11 bases in between. Germline lookup yields CDR1 MNHNY and CDR2 SVGAGI (reference sequence). Measured with immunoSEQ multiplex PCR; TCRdb has only the in-frame clones, and not every one. The data contain fewer than 250,000 clones, roughly 86% of them singletons. This receptor was obtained from a woman in her sixties or seventies with active or convalescent COVID-19. Sequencing input: peripheral blood. The genes are TRBV6-6 and TRBJ2-7; D possibly corresponds to TRBD2 (5 bases). The CDR3, as DNA: TGTGCCAGCAGTTACACAGCGGATACCTCCTACGAGCAGTACTTC. Protein product: CASSYTADTSYEQYF.